This TCR beta chain came from a study of CD8 T cells in Susac syndrome. RNA totalling about 0.45 to 1 ug underwent reverse transcription with random hexamers. The method of amplification for TCR beta CDR3 was immunoSEQ multiplex PCR, covering 54 Vbeta and 13 Jbeta. One entry per CDR3 protein, called by TCRdb with MiXCR from the immunoSEQ multiplex PCR reads. The sample has 80,000 to 90,000 distinct CDR3 sequences, over 80% seen once; the top ten hold 0.3% to 0.4%. The CDR3 consists of 15 residues. V shed 0 bases and J 3 bases; nucleotides not matched to a gene: 5. The V gene's germline CDR1 is MNHEY and CDR2 SMNVEV (reference sequence).

V gene TRBV27 combines with J gene TRBJ2-7; TRBD1 matches 7 bases. Sequences were obtained from CD8+ T cells from PBMCs. This sequence originates from a human donor in good health. The chain's CDR3 is CASSLSGWDSYEQYF. In DNA, the CDR3 is TGTGCCAGCAGTTTATCGGGGTGGGACAGCTACGAGCAGTACTTC.